The source of this T cell receptor beta chain is a study of CD8 T cells in ankylosing spondylitis. Generation of TCR beta libraries employed quantitative 5'-RACE incorporating molecular barcodes. TCRdb recomputed calls from the 5' RACE reads with MiXCR, one row per CDR3 protein. The table lists 30,000 to 45,000 distinct CDR3 sequences, approximately 10% of them singletons. V dropped 3 bases and J dropped 0; count of bases not matched to a gene: 9. The germline V gene has CDR1 SNHLY and CDR2 FYNNEI. The CDR3 is made up of 17 amino acids. Turning to this clonotype: Its antigen remains unidentified.

The study, taken as a whole, reports: Disease-linked clones were found to be CD8+ and relatively rare in peripheral blood.

The receptor was isolated from a male donor with ankylosing spondylitis. The rearrangement joins TRBV2 to TRBJ2-7; the match to TRBD2 covers 9 bases. Sequencing was carried out using synovial fluid, either unsorted or a sorted T cell fraction (not recorded which). In DNA, the CDR3 is TGTGCCAGCAGTGAGACGCTAGCGGGGATCCTCTCCTACGAGCAGTACTTC. It codes for CASSETLAGILSYEQYF.